This T cell receptor beta chain was sequenced for a study of prognosis after radiotherapy for stage I lung cancer. Study in general: The radiotherapy was SBRT split into 3 to 5 fractions, giving a biologically effective dose of at least 100 Gy. Study-wide points: TRBV and TRBJ gene usage reportedly differed between patients with and without metastases.

From genomic DNA, two-round multiplex PCR was used to amplify TCR beta CDR3. First-round PCR amplification was performed with primers specific to each TRBV and TRBJ gene. TCRdb independently ran MiXCR on the multiplex PCR reads; one entry per CDR3 protein. Among around 12,000 distinct CDR3 sequences listed, 45% to 65% were seen once. The V end was cut by 5 bases, the J end by 0 bases, with 14 bases between. Germline V lookup: CDR1 MRHNA, CDR2 SNTAGT. This CDR3 has 15 residues. To note about this clonotype: The antigen is unknown. With only one base between it and a far larger clone, this is likely a read error.

The sample was PBMCs, taken before or after stereotactic body radiation therapy (not recorded which). This TCR was recovered from a donor over 45 with non-small cell lung cancer. V and J are TRBV6-4 and TRBJ2-7; D is undetermined. CDR3 sequence: CASSYTSAISYEQYF. The CDR3 DNA follows: TGTGCCAGCAGTTACACCAGCGCGATCTCCTACGAGCAGTACTTC.